This T cell receptor (beta chain) was identified in a study of ipilimumab plus nivolumab after autologous stem cell transplantation. The CDR3 runs to 23 residues. Trimming removed 11 bases at V and 1 base at J, with 42 bases between. CDR1 is LNHDA and CDR2 is SQIVND in the germline V gene (reference sequence). Starting 14 to 28 days after autologous transplant, ipilimumab 1 mg/kg was given. Libraries were prepared by immunoSEQ multiplex PCR; TCRdb keeps only in-frame clonotypes and omits some of them. This table has tens of thousands of clones, 83% appearing once. The source was PBMCs, collected in a trial of ipilimumab plus nivolumab as post-transplant consolidation. This chain links TRBV19 with TRBJ1-5; possibly TRBD1 for D (5 bases). The clonotype was recovered from a male donor with diffuse large B-cell lymphoma. The CDR3 sequence is CAAKDPRDFAHSPSGDSNQPQHF. In nucleotides, the CDR3 is TGTGCCGCTAAAGACCCCCGGGACTTTGCCCACTCCCCGTCCGGAGACAGCAATCAGCCCCAGCATTTT.